One sample yielded the 21 T cell receptor beta chains listed below, sequenced in a study of T cells in Graves' hyperthyroidism and ophthalmopathy. TCR beta CDR3 region amplification was performed from RNA transcripts. During a first-round RT-PCR of the TCR CDR3, the HTBI primer set was used. TCRdb re-analysed the multiplex PCR reads in MiXCR, keeping a single row per CDR3 protein. The sample shows hundreds of thousands of distinct CDR3 sequences, about 14% of them seen only once. What was sequenced was blood. The receptors derive from a woman in her thirties or forties with Graves' ophthalmopathy.

The rearrangement links TRBV28 to TRBJ1-6; TRBD1 matches at 10 bases. V lost 6 bases to trimming and J lost 8 bases; unmatched junction nucleotides: 7. CDR3 size: 15 residues. The germline CDR1 and CDR2 sequences are MDHEN and SYDVKM. The DNA for the CDR3 is TGTGCCAGCAGACTCTGGGGGACAGGGGATTCACCCCTCCACTTT. Encoded protein: CASRLWGTGDSPLHF.

Many counts were recorded for this clonotype. This chain links TRBV6-5 with TRBJ1-1; D gene ambiguous. The CDR3 loop spans 14 amino acids. The V gene's germline CDR1 is MNHEY and CDR2 SVGAGI. Trimming shortened V by 0 bases and J by 1 base, and 6 bases separated the two germline ends. CDR3 amino acids: CASSYSRRNTEAFF. The CDR3 DNA reads as TGTGCCAGCAGTTACTCGAGGAGGAACACTGAAGCTTTCTTT.

This clonotype has ten or more counts. V usage is TRBV29-1 and J usage is TRBJ1-2; TRBD1 might be the D (5 bases). The CDR3 is 13 residues long. Germline V gene data show CDR1 as SQVTM and CDR2 as ANQGSEA. V lost 5 bases to trimming and J lost 2 bases, with 12 bases between them. CDR3 region: CSVRTLSNYGYTF. The CDR3 DNA follows: TGCAGCGTTAGGACACTCTCCAACTATGGCTACACCTTC.

The V gene is TRBV11-3, the J gene TRBJ2-2; D remains unclear. Trimming pared 6 bases from V and 7 bases from J, leaving 12 bases between. The CDR3 is 13 residues long. Germline CDR1 and CDR2: SGHNT and YENEEA. CDR3 protein: CASRKNGDGELFF. The CDR3 nucleotides are TGTGCCAGCAGAAAAAACGGAGACGGGGAGCTGTTTTTT.

This clonotype appeared a few times. A much larger clone sits a single nucleotide away, making a read error possible. The J gene is TRBJ2-7, the V gene TRBV6-2 or TRBV6-3; 8 positions agree with TRBD1. The CDR3 is 14 residues long. Germline CDR1 MNHEY, CDR2 SVGEGT. Written as DNA, the CDR3 is TGTGTCAGCAGCCCAAGACAGGGGTCCGACGAGCAGTACTTC. Its protein product is CVSSPRQGSDEQYF.

This clonotype was seen only a few times. V and J are TRBV24-1 and TRBJ1-2, with 7 bases matching TRBD1. The V gene's germline CDR1 is KGHDR and CDR2 SFDVKD. The CDR3 runs 13 residues. V was clipped by 1 base and J by 10 bases; unmatched bases: 5. This CDR3 reads CATSDFTGVDYTF. Written as DNA, the CDR3 is TGTGCCACCAGTGATTTTACAGGGGTGGACTACACCTTC.

This clonotype was seen a handful of times. The chain joins TRBV6-5 to TRBJ2-7; 7 bases align to TRBD2. Trimming cost V 2 bases and J 3 bases; bases outside gene matches: 7. The CDR3 contains 15 residues. Germline assignment: CDR1 MNHEY and CDR2 SVGAGI. The DNA of the CDR3 is TGTGCCAGCAGTTACATCGGTGGGAGGGGCTACGAGCAGTACTTC. As protein: CASSYIGGRGYEQYF.

In its sample, this clonotype was seen many times. This chain links TRBV6-5 with TRBJ1-5; no clear D. There are 15 residues in the CDR3. CDR1 MNHEY and CDR2 SVGAGI come from the germline V gene. V was cut by 0 bases and J by 2 bases, with 8 bases left in between. The CDR3 region is CASSYSQTGNQPQHF. The CDR3 DNA follows: TGTGCCAGCAGTTACTCTCAGACGGGCAATCAGCCCCAGCATTTT.

This clonotype showed up many times. The chain has TRBV7-2 and TRBJ2-7, with TRBD2 identical over 11 bases. Germline values: CDR1 SGHTA, CDR2 FQGNSA. The J segment lost 6 bases and the V segment lost 5 bases, leaving 12 bases of the junction unmatched. The CDR3 has 16 residues. For the CDR3, the DNA is TGTGCCAGCAGCGCCCTTACTAGCGGGAGTGTGGGCGAGCAGTACTTC. It encodes CASSALTSGSVGEQYF. Together with reference TRBV7-2 and TRBJ2-7, the CDR3 gives the full variable domain: GAGVSQSPSNKVTEKGKDVELRCDPISGHTALYWYRQSLGQGLEFLIYFQGNSAPDKSGLPSDRFSAERTGGSVSTLTIQRTQQEDSAVYLCASSALTSGSVGEQYFGPGTRLTVT.

Ten or more counts support this clonotype. The genes are TRBV19 and TRBJ1-3; 7 nucleotides align to TRBD1. Germline V gene lookup returns CDR1 LNHDA and CDR2 SQIVND (reference sequence). V gave up 5 bases and J gave up 4 bases; unmatched junction bases: 5. The CDR3 extends over 14 amino acids. CDR3 nucleotide sequence: TGTGCCAGTAGTTCCGAGGACAGGGGAAACACCATATATTTT. Translated: CASSSEDRGNTIYF. The full variable domain, completed using reference TRBV19 and TRBJ1-3, is DGGITQSPKYLFRKEGQNVTLSCEQNLNHDAMYWYRQDPGQGLRLIYYSQIVNDFQKGDIAEGYSVSREKKESFPLTVTSAQKNPTAFYLCASSSEDRGNTIYFGEGSWLTVV.

The V and J genes are TRBV7-2 and TRBJ1-1, with D unclear. Germline V CDR1 and CDR2: SGHTA, FQGNSA. The CDR3 contains 14 residues. Trimming removed 7 bases at V and 1 base at J, with 13 bases between. The CDR3 DNA sequence: TGTGCCAGCATCCTATCCCCAGGGAACACTGAAGCTTTCTTT. Translated, it gives CASILSPGNTEAFF. Full variable domain (missing parts from reference TRBV7-2 and TRBJ1-1): GAGVSQSPSNKVTEKGKDVELRCDPISGHTALYWYRQSLGQGLEFLIYFQGNSAPDKSGLPSDRFSAERTGGSVSTLTIQRTQQEDSAVYLCASILSPGNTEAFFGQGTRLTVV.

In this sample, this clonotype turned up many times. V gene TRBV6-2 or TRBV6-3 combines with J gene TRBJ1-2; 7 positions agree with TRBD1. V was pared by 5 bases and J by 5 bases, with 20 bases of the junction left unmatched. The germline V gene encodes CDR1 MNHEY and CDR2 SVGEGT. CDR3 size: 18 residues. Here the CDR3 reads CASSPRKLYRTGRYGYTF. In DNA form, the CDR3 reads TGTGCCAGCAGTCCAAGGAAACTATACCGGACAGGCCGATATGGCTACACCTTC.

This clonotype was recorded at least ten times. The CDR3 nucleotides are TGTGCCAGCACCACCGAAGGGGTATCGGCCGGGGAGCTGTTTTTT. Amino acid sequence: CASTTEGVSAGELFF. V is TRBV6-1 and J is TRBJ2-2, with D possibly matching TRBD1 (5 bases). The CDR3 is 15 residues long. V lost 7 bases and J lost 6, with 18 bases in between. The germline V gene encodes CDR1 MNHNS and CDR2 SASEGT.

This clonotype was detected ten times or more. The rearrangement links TRBV7-6 to TRBJ1-2; unclear D gene. V dropped 0 bases and J dropped 0 bases, with 2 bases sitting between them. Per the germline V gene, CDR1 is SGHVS and CDR2 is FNYEAQ. This CDR3 has 13 amino acids. For the CDR3, the DNA is TGTGCCAGCAGCTTAGCGCCTAACTATGGCTACACCTTC. Its protein product is CASSLAPNYGYTF.

This clonotype appeared many times. The V gene is TRBV13, the J gene TRBJ2-7; D may be TRBD1 or TRBD2 (5 bases each). Germline V gene sequence: CDR1 PRHDT, CDR2 FYEKMQ (reference sequence). Trimming pared 0 bases from V and 2 bases from J, leaving 11 bases between. This CDR3 spans 15 amino acids. In nucleotides, the CDR3 is TGTGCCAGCAGCTTAGGGGGGGAAGGGGCCTACGAGCAGTACTTC. Amino acid sequence: CASSLGGEGAYEQYF.

On this clonotype itself: A much more abundant neighbour one base away suggests this may be a read error. The chain employs TRBV6-5 and TRBJ1-5; D is undetermined. The germline gives CDR1 MNHEY, CDR2 SVGAGI. The CDR3 extends over 13 amino acids. The CDR3 sequence is CASSYSGNRPQHF. Written as DNA, the CDR3 is TGTGCCAGCAGTTACTCGGGCAATCGGCCCCAGCATTTT.

There are many counts of this clonotype. This sequence joins TRBV18 and TRBJ1-1; a possible D gene is TRBD1 (5 bases). The V end lost 3 bases, the J end lost 3 bases, and 17 bases lay between the germline ends. Looked up from germline, CDR1 is KGHSH and CDR2 is LQKENI. The CDR3 spans 16 residues. CDR3 amino acids: CASSPILQGADTEAFF. DNA of the CDR3: TGTGCCAGCTCACCGATACTCCAGGGAGCGGACACTGAAGCTTTCTTT.

The chain employs TRBV12-3 or TRBV12-4 and TRBJ1-2, with 9 bases matching TRBD1. The V gene end was trimmed by 2 bases and the J gene end by 8 bases; junction bases not matched to a gene: 12. The CDR3 has 16 amino acids. The CDR3: CASSLKIGQGMEGYTF. DNA for the CDR3: TGTGCCAGCAGTTTAAAAATCGGACAGGGGATGGAGGGCTACACCTTC.

This clonotype showed up just a few times. The CDR3 loop reads CASSPEGTEAFF. Written as DNA, the CDR3 is TGTGCCAGCAGCCCAGAGGGCACTGAAGCTTTCTTT. The chain combines TRBV7-9 with TRBJ1-1; D ambiguous. V lost 5 bases, J lost 4 bases, and 8 bases lay in between. Per the germline V gene, CDR1 is SEHNR and CDR2 is FQNEAQ (reference sequence). This CDR3 region has 12 residues.

At least ten counts were recorded for this clonotype. The chain has TRBV12-3 or TRBV12-4 and TRBJ2-7, with 11 positions matching TRBD1. Unmatched junction bases numbered 8, after V lost 5 bases and J lost 5 bases. This CDR3 is 15 amino acids long. CDR3 sequence: CASSPRTGGYHEQYF. DNA for the CDR3: TGTGCCAGCAGTCCCAGGACAGGGGGCTACCACGAGCAGTACTTC.

Many counts were recorded for this clonotype. V gene TRBV28 combines with J gene TRBJ2-5; TRBD2 agrees at 11 bases. CDR1 and CDR2 from the germline V gene are MDHEN and SYDVKM. The V segment lost 4 bases and the J segment 5 bases; nucleotides outside the gene matches: 6. The CDR3 is 15 amino acids. Here the CDR3 DNA reads TGTGCCAGCAGTTCATTAGCGGGAGGGGGTGAGACCCAGTACTTC. Its translation is CASSSLAGGGETQYF.